Each of the 32 T cell receptor beta chains below was sequenced from the same sample in a study of vaccination effects on CD4 cells after COVID-19. Sequencing was preceded by expansion of antigen-specific CD4+ T cells with viral peptide pools in the ViraFEST assay. Subsequent to a culture period of roughly 11 days, CD4+ T cells were isolated. According to PCR results, the person was infected with SARS-CoV-2 between March and December 2020. Some clones are missing from TCRdb's copy, which holds only in-frame ones; the method was immunoSEQ multiplex PCR. This sample yields about 70,000 clones, of which more than 65% are seen a single time; about 4.7% belongs to the top ten. For these TCRs, the target antigens are not known. Sequences were derived from CD4+ T cells from PBMCs cultured with HIV peptides, sampled before COVID-19 vaccination. Subset in this sample: HIV-1 Nef peptide pool negative control/reference culture. These TCRs come from a human donor who had a prior SARS-CoV-2 infection.

This rearrangement joins TRBV18 to TRBJ2-4, with D possibly matching TRBD2 (6 bases). Trimming cost V 0 bases and J 6 bases, with 18 bases left between them. CDR3 length equals 17 residues. The V gene's germline CDR1 is KGHSH and CDR2 LQKENI. The CDR3 bases are TGTGCCAGCTCACCACCGGAGGGGCCGGGACTCCTAAACATTCAGTACTTC. Its protein product is CASSPPEGPGLLNIQYF.

The genes are TRBV7-3 and TRBJ2-3; tentatively, D is TRBD2 (7 bases). The CDR3 length is 15 residues. V lost 4 bases, J lost 4 bases, and 15 bases lay in between. Germline CDR1 SGHTA, CDR2 FQGTGA. The CDR3, as DNA: TGTGCCAGCAGCTCCAGAGGGGGGGAACCAGATACGCAGTATTTT. Protein product: CASSSRGGEPDTQYF.

J is TRBJ2-7 and V is TRBV7-2; D unresolved. The CDR3 is made up of 13 amino acids. Trimming cost V 0 bases and J 2 bases, with 5 bases left between them. Germline CDR1 and CDR2: SGHTA and FQGNSA. CDR3 in amino acids: CASSLATAYEQYF. The DNA of the CDR3 is TGTGCCAGCAGCTTAGCGACCGCCTACGAGCAGTACTTC.

The chain uses TRBV25-1 and TRBJ1-2; TRBD1 agrees at 11 bases. Trimming took 8 bases from V and 8 from J; bases not matched to a gene: 7. There are 13 residues in the CDR3. Germline values: CDR1 MGHDK, CDR2 SYGVNS. The CDR3 here is CASGGQGAGGYTF. CDR3 nucleotides: TGTGCCAGCGGAGGACAGGGGGCGGGGGGCTACACCTTC.

The J gene is TRBJ2-1, the V gene TRBV23-1, with TRBD1 matching 9 bases. TRBV23-1 is recorded as an ORF, its role being uncertain. The CDR3 has 21 residues. V dropped 2 bases and J dropped 8; count of bases not matched to a gene: 25. The chain's CDR3 is CASSQPKKTGQGPGVFYEQFF. The CDR3 DNA is TGCGCCAGCAGTCAACCCAAAAAGACGGGACAGGGACCCGGCGTGTTCTATGAGCAGTTCTTC.

The J gene is TRBJ2-3, the V gene TRBV7-8; D ambiguous. The CDR3 totals 14 residues. The V end was cut by 5 bases, the J end by 4 bases, with 13 bases between. Germline V gives CDR1 SGHVS, CDR2 FQNEAQ. CDR3 amino acids: CASSREEEADTQYF. The CDR3 DNA reads TGTGCCAGCAGCCGAGAGGAAGAGGCAGATACGCAGTATTTT.

This clone was seen a few times. This chain uses TRBV9 with TRBJ1-2; D remains ambiguous. The CDR3 loop spans 14 amino acids. Trimming stripped 4 bases from V and 6 bases from J, with 16 bases between. Germline assignment: CDR1 SGDLS and CDR2 YYNGEE. For the CDR3, the DNA is TGTGCCAGCAGCCCCCGGACCTACGTCGATGGCTACACCTTC. Translation: CASSPRTYVDGYTF.

The chain couples TRBV6-1 to TRBJ1-2; D remains unclear. The germline gives CDR1 MNHNS, CDR2 SASEGT. This CDR3 spans 14 amino acids. V gave up 4 bases and J gave up 4 bases, with 13 bases separating them. DNA of the CDR3: TGTGCCAGCAGTGTAGCGGGAAGAACCTATGGCTACACCTTC. Translation: CASSVAGRTYGYTF.

The chain uses TRBV7-9 and TRBJ2-5; D remains ambiguous. With 3 bases removed from V and 2 bases from J, the gap between germline ends came to 7 bases. In germline, CDR1 is SEHNR, CDR2 FQNEAQ (reference sequence). This CDR3 is 13 amino acids long. In DNA form, the CDR3 reads TGTGCCAGCAGCTTGGACCATCAAGAGACCCAGTACTTC. Protein sequence: CASSLDHQETQYF. Combining the CDR3 with reference TRBV7-9 and TRBJ2-5 gives the whole variable domain DTGVSQNPRHKITKRGQNVTFRCDPISEHNRLYWYRQTLGQGPEFLTYFQNEAQLEKSRLLSDRFSAERPKGSFSTLEIQRTEQGDSAMYLCASSLDHQETQYFGPGTRLLVL.

V gene TRBV29-1 combines with J gene TRBJ2-3, with a possible D match to TRBD2 (5 bases). V gave up 6 bases and J gave up 3 bases, with 10 bases separating them. Germline V gene sequence: CDR1 SQVTM, CDR2 ANQGSEA. The CDR3 contains 12 residues. As DNA, the CDR3 is TGCAGCGTGGGAGATGGAACAGATACGCAGTATTTT. Amino acids: CSVGDGTDTQYF.

This clone was seen a few times. The chain combines TRBV2 with TRBJ1-1; no reliable D call. Germline V lookup: CDR1 SNHLY, CDR2 FYNNEI. The CDR3 runs to 15 residues. V lost 5 bases to trimming and J lost 3 bases, with 16 bases between them. The DNA for the CDR3 is TGTGCCAGCAGTCTGGGATACATGATGGACACTGAAGCTTTCTTT. Protein sequence: CASSLGYMMDTEAFF. The full variable domain, rest sourced from reference TRBV2 and TRBJ1-1, is EPEVTQTPSHQVTQMGQEVILRCVPISNHLYFYWYRQILGQKVEFLVSFYNNEISEKSEIFDDQFSVERPDGSNFTLKIRSTKLEDSAMYFCASSLGYMMDTEAFFGQGTRLTVV.

This clone was counted between two and nine times. The chain joins TRBV15 to TRBJ2-7, with 7 positions matching TRBD2. CDR3 length: 15 amino acids. Germline-derived CDR1 and CDR2 are LNHNV and YYDKDF (reference sequence). After removal of 6 bases from V and 6 bases from J, the junction contained 14 bases not matched to a gene. The CDR3 coding sequence is TGTGCCACCAGGCAGAGCTGGGGGGGAGTTAGCGAGCAGTACTTC. It is translated as CATRQSWGGVSEQYF.

The chain links TRBV15 to TRBJ2-1, with D possibly matching TRBD2 (6 bases). Germline values: CDR1 LNHNV, CDR2 YYDKDF (reference sequence). V gave up 0 bases and J gave up 10 bases, with 13 bases separating them. This CDR3 contains 14 residues. CDR3 DNA: TGTGCCACCAGCAGAGATCAGAGTGGGGGGGAGCAGTTCTTC. Residues: CATSRDQSGGEQFF.

This clone has a handful of counts. The chain joins TRBV6-5 to TRBJ1-5; tentatively, D is TRBD1 (5 bases). This CDR3 spans 14 amino acids. V dropped 5 bases and J dropped 2 bases, with 10 bases sitting between them. Germline values: CDR1 MNHEY, CDR2 SVGAGI. The CDR3 coding sequence is TGTGCCAGCAGTCTCAGGGCGGGCAATCAGCCCCAGCATTTT. Amino acids: CASSLRAGNQPQHF.

The CDR3 sequence is CASSLEVAGNTEAFF. CDR3 nucleotides: TGTGCCAGCAGCTTAGAGGTGGCAGGGAACACTGAAGCTTTCTTT. V is TRBV11-2 and J is TRBJ1-1; D remains ambiguous. The V gene's germline CDR1 is SGHAT and CDR2 FQNNGV. The CDR3 totals 15 residues. V was shortened by 0 bases and J by 1 base, with 9 bases between the two germline ends.

The V and J genes are TRBV5-1 and TRBJ2-7, with D uncertain. Trimming cost V 4 bases and J 3 bases, with 14 bases left between them. CDR3 size: 14 residues. Germline V gives CDR1 SGHRS, CDR2 YFSETQ. This CDR3 reads CASSRLAQNYEQYF. The DNA for the CDR3 is TGCGCCAGCAGCCGGTTGGCACAAAACTACGAGCAGTACTTC.

The rearrangement links TRBV5-5 to TRBJ1-2; D call uncertain. Looked up from germline, CDR1 is SGHKS and CDR2 is YYEKEE (reference sequence). The CDR3 totals 13 residues. The V end lost 0 bases, the J end lost 4 bases, and 7 bases lay between the germline ends. CDR3 sequence: CASSLAAGYGYTF. The CDR3 DNA is TGTGCCAGCAGCTTGGCGGCAGGCTATGGCTACACCTTC.

The rearrangement uses TRBV6-5 and TRBJ1-5; D unresolved. CDR3 length: 13 amino acids. Germline CDR1 MNHEY, CDR2 SVGAGI. V was shortened by 6 bases and J by 3 bases, with 9 bases between the two germline ends. This CDR3 reads CASRADTNQPQHF. Here the CDR3 DNA reads TGTGCCAGCAGGGCAGACACCAATCAGCCCCAGCATTTT.

The CDR3 coding sequence is TGTGCCAGCAGTGAGGTTAAGTACGAGCAGTACTTC. This codes for CASSEVKYEQYF. The chain recombines TRBV2 with TRBJ2-7, with unresolved D. Between the trimmed V and J ends, which lost 3 bases and 4 bases, there was a span of 7 bases. Per germline, CDR1 SNHLY and CDR2 FYNNEI. The CDR3 is made up of 12 amino acids.

The sample holds a few counts of this clone. The chain is built from TRBV4-1 and TRBJ1-2; D is undetermined. The V gene's germline CDR1 is MGHRA and CDR2 YSYEKL. CDR3 length: 15 amino acids. Trimming removed 1 base at V and 4 bases at J, with 13 bases between. CDR3 sequence (DNA): TGCGCCAGCAGCCAAGCATCGACGGTACGCTATGGCTACACCTTC. Translating it yields CASSQASTVRYGYTF.

This chain uses TRBV5-4 with TRBJ2-1; D ambiguous. Trimming cost V 4 bases and J 2 bases, with 10 bases left between them. CDR1 is SGHNT, CDR2 YYREEE, per germline (reference sequence). CDR3 length equals 14 residues. The CDR3 DNA follows: TGTGCCAGCAGCGATACCGCTACCTACAATGAGCAGTTCTTC. Translation gives CASSDTATYNEQFF. Complete variable domain (other parts from reference TRBV5-4 and TRBJ2-1): ETGVTQSPTHLIKTRGQQVTLRCSSQSGHNTVSWYQQALGQGPQFIFQYYREEENGRGNFPPRFSGLQFPNYSSELNVNALELDDSALYLCASSDTATYNEQFFGPGTRLTVL.

This clone was seen more than once but under ten times. This chain uses TRBV2 with TRBJ1-6, with D possibly TRBD1 on 6 matching bases. V lost 3 bases to trimming and J lost 11 bases, with 11 bases between them. The germline CDR1 and CDR2 sequences are SNHLY and FYNNEI. The CDR3 spans 13 residues. CDR3 loop: CASSDQGFPPLHF. CDR3 bases: TGTGCCAGCAGTGACCAGGGGTTTCCACCCCTCCACTTT.

This chain connects TRBV5-1 to TRBJ1-1, with 9 bases aligning to TRBD1. The CDR3 sequence is 16 residues long. J gave up 0 bases and V 7 bases, and 10 bases lay outside the gene matches. Per the germline V gene, CDR1 is SGHRS and CDR2 is YFSETQ. The chain's CDR3 is CASRKGQGPMNTEAFF. CDR3 coding DNA: TGCGCCAGCCGAAAGGGACAGGGCCCCATGAACACTGAAGCTTTCTTT.

V usage is TRBV5-6 and J usage is TRBJ2-7; 7 bases fit TRBD1. The CDR3 loop spans 14 amino acids. J lost 3 bases, V lost 3 bases, and 6 bases had no gene match. Germline CDR1 is SGHDT and CDR2 is YYEEEE. DNA of the CDR3: TGTGCCAGCAGCTCGAAACAGGGGATCTACGAGCAGTACTTC. This codes for CASSSKQGIYEQYF.

This clone was observed a single time. The chain employs TRBV19 and TRBJ2-2, with D possibly being TRBD2 (5 bases). CDR1 is LNHDA, CDR2 SQIVND, per germline (reference sequence). V lost 8 bases, J lost 4 bases, and 11 bases lay in between. The CDR3 contains 13 residues. CDR3 loop: CASHGVFTGELFF. The CDR3 coding sequence is TGTGCCAGTCACGGGGTCTTCACCGGGGAGCTGTTTTTT.

V usage is TRBV9 and J usage is TRBJ2-7; weak D call: TRBD1 (6 bases). The V gene's germline CDR1 is SGDLS and CDR2 YYNGEE. CDR3 length: 14 residues. V gave up 4 bases and J gave up 0 bases, with 11 bases separating them. CDR3 bases: TGTGCCAGCAGCTTCCGGGACAACTCCTACGAGCAGTACTTC. As protein: CASSFRDNSYEQYF.

This clone was observed a single time. The rearrangement joins TRBV7-9 to TRBJ2-5, with 12 bases that match TRBD2. Trimming at V came to 5 bases and at J to 4 bases, leaving 8 bases not matched to a gene. CDR3 length: 16 amino acids. The germline V gene encodes CDR1 SEHNR and CDR2 FQNEAQ (reference sequence). CDR3 sequence reads: CASSPTPSGRAETQYF. The CDR3 DNA reads TGTGCCAGCAGCCCAACCCCTAGCGGGAGGGCAGAGACCCAGTACTTC.

The table lists this clone with a few counts. The J gene is TRBJ2-1, the V gene TRBV9; D uncertain. Trimming removed 3 bases at V and 4 bases at J, with 5 bases between. The germline V gene has CDR1 SGDLS and CDR2 YYNGEE. CDR3 size: 12 residues. As DNA, the CDR3 is TGTGCCAGCAGCGAGGGTTACAATGAGCAGTTCTTC. This sequence encodes CASSEGYNEQFF.

This clone was counted a few times. The rearrangement joins TRBV6-5 to TRBJ1-4; a weak D match, TRBD1 (6 bases). The CDR3 spans 15 residues. Trimming took off 5 bases at V and 6 bases at J, with 16 bases between the two ends. CDR1 is MNHEY, CDR2 SVGAGI, per germline. The CDR3 region has the DNA TGTGCCAGCAGTCGGACCCGGGACATCGATGAAAAACTGTTTTTT. It is translated as CASSRTRDIDEKLFF.

The genes are TRBV5-1 and TRBJ2-3, with D possibly being TRBD2 (6 bases). CDR1 is SGHRS, CDR2 YFSETQ, per germline. Trimming left V 0 bases short and J 4 bases short, with 9 bases between. The CDR3 runs to 14 residues. The CDR3 protein is CASSLDGLPDTQYF. For the CDR3, the DNA is TGCGCCAGCAGCTTGGATGGACTACCAGATACGCAGTATTTT.

This clone has just a few counts. This rearrangement joins TRBV6-5 to TRBJ1-2, with D hard to call. V was shortened by 4 bases and J by 4 bases, with 13 bases between the two germline ends. The CDR3 totals 14 residues. Germline V gene sequence: CDR1 MNHEY, CDR2 SVGAGI. The CDR3, as DNA: TGTGCCAGCAGTTCTCAAACGACTGGCTATGGCTACACCTTC. This translates into CASSSQTTGYGYTF.

V is TRBV5-1 and J is TRBJ1-2; a possible D gene is TRBD1 (5 bases). V was clipped by 4 bases and J by 5 bases, with 15 bases between them. The CDR3 spans 14 residues. Germline V lookup: CDR1 SGHRS, CDR2 YFSETQ. This CDR3 reads CASSHYQGGYGYTF. CDR3 nucleotides: TGCGCCAGCAGCCATTACCAGGGAGGGTATGGCTACACCTTC.